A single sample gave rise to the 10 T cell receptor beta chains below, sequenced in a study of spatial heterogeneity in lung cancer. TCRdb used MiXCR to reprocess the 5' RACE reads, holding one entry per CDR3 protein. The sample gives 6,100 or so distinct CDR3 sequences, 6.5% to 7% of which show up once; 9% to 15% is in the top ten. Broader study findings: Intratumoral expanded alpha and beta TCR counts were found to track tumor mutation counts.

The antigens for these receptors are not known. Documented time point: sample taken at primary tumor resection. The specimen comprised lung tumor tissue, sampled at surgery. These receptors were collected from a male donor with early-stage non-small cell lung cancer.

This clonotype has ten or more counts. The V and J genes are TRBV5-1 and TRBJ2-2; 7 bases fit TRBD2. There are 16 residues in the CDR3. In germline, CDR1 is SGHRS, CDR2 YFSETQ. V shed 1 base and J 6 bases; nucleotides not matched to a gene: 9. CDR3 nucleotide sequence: TGCGCCAGCAGCTTGCGGGCGGGAGTATTATCCGGGGAGCTGTTTTTT. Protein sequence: CASSLRAGVLSGELFF. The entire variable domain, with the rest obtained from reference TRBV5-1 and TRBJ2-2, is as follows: KAGVTQTPRYLIKTRGQQVTLSCSPISGHRSVSWYQQTPGQGLQFLFEYFSETQRNKGNFPGRFSGRQFSNSRSEMNVSTLELGDSALYLCASSLRAGVLSGELFFGEGSRLTVL.

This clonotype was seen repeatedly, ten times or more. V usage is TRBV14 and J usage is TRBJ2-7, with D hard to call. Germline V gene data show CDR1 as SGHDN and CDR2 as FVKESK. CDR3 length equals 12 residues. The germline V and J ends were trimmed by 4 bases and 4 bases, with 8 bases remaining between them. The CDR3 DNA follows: TGTGCCAGCAGCCCTACTTATTACGAGCAGTACTTC. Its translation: CASSPTYYEQYF.

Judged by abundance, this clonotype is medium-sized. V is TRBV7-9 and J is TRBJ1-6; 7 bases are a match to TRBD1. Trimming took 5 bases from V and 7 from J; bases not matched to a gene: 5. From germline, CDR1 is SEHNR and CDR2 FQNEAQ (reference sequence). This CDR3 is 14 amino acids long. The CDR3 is CASSAGQQNSPLHF. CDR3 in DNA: TGTGCCAGCAGCGCGGGACAGCAGAATTCACCCCTCCACTTT.

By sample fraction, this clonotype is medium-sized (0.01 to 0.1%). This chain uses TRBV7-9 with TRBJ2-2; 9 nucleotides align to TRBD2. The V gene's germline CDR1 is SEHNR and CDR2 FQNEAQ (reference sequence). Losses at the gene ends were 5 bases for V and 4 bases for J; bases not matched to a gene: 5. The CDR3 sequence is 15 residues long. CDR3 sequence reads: CASSTGLASTGELFF. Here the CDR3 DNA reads TGTGCCAGCAGCACGGGACTAGCTAGCACCGGGGAGCTGTTTTTT.

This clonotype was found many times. CDR3 sequence: CASSRQDRGDYGYTF. In nucleotides, the CDR3 is TGTGCCAGCAGCCGACAGGACAGGGGGGACTATGGCTACACCTTC. V usage is TRBV5-4 and J usage is TRBJ1-2, with 10 bases fitting TRBD1. From germline, CDR1 is SGHNT and CDR2 YYREEE (reference sequence). The CDR3 is made up of 15 amino acids. V lost 4 bases to trimming and J lost 3 bases; unmatched junction nucleotides: 6.

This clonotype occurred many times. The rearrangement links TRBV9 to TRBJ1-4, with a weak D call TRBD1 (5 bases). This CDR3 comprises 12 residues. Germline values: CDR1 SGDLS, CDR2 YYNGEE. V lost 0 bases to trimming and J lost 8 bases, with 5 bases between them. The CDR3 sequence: CASSVGDEKLFF. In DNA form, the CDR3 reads TGTGCCAGCAGCGTAGGGGACGAAAAACTGTTTTTT.

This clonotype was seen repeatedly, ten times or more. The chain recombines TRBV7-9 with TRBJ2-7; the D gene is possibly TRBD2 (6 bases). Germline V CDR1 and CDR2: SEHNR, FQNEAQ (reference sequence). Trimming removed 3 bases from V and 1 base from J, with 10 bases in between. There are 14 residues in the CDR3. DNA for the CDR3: TGTGCCAGCAGCTTGGGGGGATTGTCCTACGAGCAGTACTTC. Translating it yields CASSLGGLSYEQYF.

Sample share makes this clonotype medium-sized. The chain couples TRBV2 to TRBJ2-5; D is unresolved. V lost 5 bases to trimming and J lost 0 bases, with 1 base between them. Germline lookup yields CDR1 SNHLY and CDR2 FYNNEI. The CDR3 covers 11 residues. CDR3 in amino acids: CASSYQETQYF. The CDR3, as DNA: TGTGCCAGCAGTTACCAAGAGACCCAGTACTTC.

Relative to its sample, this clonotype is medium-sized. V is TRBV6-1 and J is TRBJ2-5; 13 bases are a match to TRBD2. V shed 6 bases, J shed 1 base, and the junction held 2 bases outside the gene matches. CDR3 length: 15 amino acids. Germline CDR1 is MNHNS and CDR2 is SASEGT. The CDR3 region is CASRTSGGTQETQYF. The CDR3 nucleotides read TGTGCCAGCAGGACTAGCGGGGGGACCCAAGAGACCCAGTACTTC.

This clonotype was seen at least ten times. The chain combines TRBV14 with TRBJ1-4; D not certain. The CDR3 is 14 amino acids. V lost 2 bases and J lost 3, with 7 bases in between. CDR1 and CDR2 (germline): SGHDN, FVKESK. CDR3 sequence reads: CASSQHWANEKLFF. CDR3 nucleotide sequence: TGTGCCAGCAGCCAACACTGGGCTAATGAAAAACTGTTTTTT.